These T cell receptor beta chains were read from a single sample in a study of Ad26.COV2.S vaccination and SARS-CoV-2 variants. TCRdb's table, derived via immunoSEQ multiplex PCR, lists solely in-frame clones and lacks some. The sample shows approximately 340,000 clones, roughly 81% of them seen only once. The sequencing here drew on peripheral blood, taken in a trial of Ad26.COV2.S vaccine versus placebo. The receptors stem from a person between 18 and 65 years old who received the Ad26.COV2.S COVID-19 vaccine or a placebo. Both conserved end residues are part of each CDR3. A D gene is named only where the DNA matches it firmly. Clone size is shown for a subset of rows, as once, few, many or a class of expanded clone.

TRBJ2-7 | TRBV28 | TRBD2 | NA | TGTGCCAGCAGTTTGGTGACTAGCGGCGCCTACGAGCAGTACTTC | CASSLVTSGAYEQYF
TRBJ2-7 | TRBV6-6 | NA | NA | TGTGCCAGCAGCCCAACTATTTCGGCCACCTACGAGCAGTACTTC | CASSPTISATYEQYF
TRBJ2-2 | TRBV18 | NA | NA | TGTGCCAGCTCACCCTTTGTTTTGGGACAGAACACCGGGGAGCTGTTTTTT | CASSPFVLGQNTGELFF
TRBJ2-7 | TRBV2 | TRBD1 | NA | TGTGCCAGCTATCGGGACAGGGCCTACGAGCAGTACTTC | CASYRDRAYEQYF
TRBJ2-3 | TRBV19 | NA | NA | TGTGCCAGTAGTATAGAACCGGAGGATACGCAGTATTTT | CASSIEPEDTQYF
TRBJ2-5 | TRBV12-5 | NA | NA | TGTGCTAGTGGTTACCAGGTAGAGACCCAGTACTTC | CASGYQVETQYF
TRBJ2-3 | TRBV7-2 | TRBD2 | NA | TGTGCCAGCAGCTTAGAGGGACTAGCGGGAGCGAGGGCAGATACGCAGTATTTT | CASSLEGLAGARADTQYF
TRBJ1-3 | TRBV5-1 | TRBD1 | NA | TGCGCCAGCAGCCCCGCCGGGACAGCTTACACCATATATTTT | CASSPAGTAYTIYF
TRBJ1-2 | TRBV2 | NA | NA | TGTGCCAGCAGAATAGAGACAGGCGTCTGGGGCTACACCTTC | CASRIETGVWGYTF
TRBJ1-4 | TRBV10-3 | NA | NA | TGTGCCATCAGTGACAGGGTTGGAAGGGAAAAACTGTTTTTT | CAISDRVGREKLFF
TRBJ1-2 | TRBV7-2 | NA | NA | TGTGCCAGCAGACAAGACCGCTCCGGGGGCTATGGCTACACCTTC | CASRQDRSGGYGYTF
TRBJ1-5 | TRBV7-8 | NA | NA | TGTGCCAGCAGCTTAAGGGGGGGCTGGATTCAGCCCCAGCATTTT | CASSLRGGWIQPQHF
TRBJ2-2 | TRBV9 | TRBD2 | NA | TGTGCCAGCAGCGTAGCTAGCGGGATGAACACCGGGGAGCTGTTTTTT | CASSVASGMNTGELFF
TRBJ2-7 | TRBV7-2 | TRBD2 | NA | TGTGCCAGCAGCTTGGCATCTCCGGGACTAGGTTACGAGCAGTACTTC | CASSLASPGLGYEQYF
TRBJ2-2 | TRBV19 | TRBD2 | NA | TGTGCCAGTAAGGGACTAGCGGGAGCTGGGGAGCTGTTTTTT | CASKGLAGAGELFF
TRBJ2-5 | TRBV2 | NA | few | TGTGCCAGCAGCCTACAAGAGACCCAGTACTTC | CASSLQETQYF
TRBJ2-2 | TRBV9 | TRBD1 | NA | TGTGCCAGCAGCGTACGTCCGGGACAGAGGATCGGCGGGGAGCTGTTTTTT | CASSVRPGQRIGGELFF
TRBJ1-2 | TRBV12-5 | TRBD1 | NA | TGTGCTAGTGGTTTGGGGGACAGGACTGGCTACACCTTC | CASGLGDRTGYTF
TRBJ1-1 | TRBV5-1 | NA | NA | TGCGCCAGCAGAGCCCCGGACAGGAACACTGAAGCTTTCTTT | CASRAPDRNTEAFF
TRBJ2-1 | TRBV27 | TRBD1 | NA | TGTGCCAGCACCCCCGTGACAGGGGTGGGTAATGAGCAGTTCTTC | CASTPVTGVGNEQFF
TRBJ2-2 | TRBV15 | TRBD2 | NA | TGTGCCACCAGCAGAGCGGGCGGGGGGGACACCGGGGAGCTGTTTTTT | CATSRAGGGDTGELFF
TRBJ2-1 | TRBV7-2 | TRBD2 | NA | TGTGCCAGCAGCCCACGGACTAGCGGGGGTCGTGAGCAGTTCTTC | CASSPRTSGGREQFF
TRBJ1-6 | TRBV9 | NA | NA | TGTGCCAGCAGCGTAGGAGAAGGGGAATCGGCGCCCCTCCACTTT | CASSVGEGESAPLHF
TRBJ2-7 | TRBV28 | NA | NA | TGTGCCAGCACCGCAGGGGTAAGCTCCTACGAGCAGTACTTC | CASTAGVSSYEQYF
TRBJ1-2 | TRBV6-2/TRBV6-3 | NA | NA | TGTGCCAGCAGTTACGGACAGAGGCAGTTGGGCTATGGCTACACCTTC | CASSYGQRQLGYGYTF
TRBJ2-1 | TRBV19 | NA | NA | TGTGCCAGTAGTATAGATCTCACACCCTCCTACAATGAGCAGTTCTTC | CASSIDLTPSYNEQFF
TRBJ2-5 | TRBV2 | TRBD1 | NA | TGTGCCAGCAACATCCGGGACAGGGGAGAGACCCAGTACTTC | CASNIRDRGETQYF
TRBJ2-7 | TRBV10-2 | NA | once | TGCGCCAGCAGCCTGGACAAATACGAGCAGTACTTC | CASSLDKYEQYF
TRBJ2-1 | TRBV29-1 | NA | NA | TGCAGCGTCGACGGGGGGCATGGGAATGAGCAGTTCTTC | CSVDGGHGNEQFF
TRBJ2-5 | TRBV5-1 | TRBD1 | NA | TGCGCCAGCAGGCGGTCAGGGGGAGAGACCCAGTACTTC | CASRRSGGETQYF
TRBJ2-1 | TRBV12-3/TRBV12-4 | NA | NA | TGTGCCAGCAGTCTAATCGGGACGGACGAAGAGTTCTTC | CASSLIGTDEEFF
TRBJ1-2 | TRBV7-2 | NA | NA | TGTGCCACCCAGCCGGGCTTCAAGGACTATGGCTACACCTTC | CATQPGFKDYGYTF